The 17 T cell receptor beta chains below all came from one sample that was sequenced in a study of cytomegalovirus exposure and HLA in healthy donors. Use of 60 Vbeta and 13 Jbeta primers characterized the PCR. Sequenced by immunoSEQ multiplex PCR; TCRdb stores in-frame clones only, minus some. The table has 90,000 to 120,000 clones, roughly 80% seen once. Sequencing was done on a sample of PBMCs. All receptors come from a man younger than 45 in good health and CMV-seronegative.

The chain has TRBV7-8 and TRBJ2-7; 8 nucleotides match TRBD1. V dropped 10 bases and J dropped 1; count of bases not matched to a gene: 9. The germline CDR1 and CDR2 sequences are SGHVS and FQNEAQ. The CDR3 has 14 residues. The CDR3 bases are TGTGCCACCACCCGACAGGGGTCATCCTACGAGCAGTACTTC. Translating it yields CATTRQGSSYEQYF.

This clone was observed a handful of times. J is TRBJ2-3 and V is TRBV5-1, with 8 bases aligning to TRBD2. The V segment lost 3 bases and the J segment 2 bases; nucleotides outside the gene matches: 2. The CDR3 spans 14 residues. Germline V gene data show CDR1 as SGHRS and CDR2 as YFSETQ. CDR3 DNA: TGCGCCAGCAGCTCGGGGGGGCCCACAGATACGCAGTATTTT. Amino acids: CASSSGGPTDTQYF.

The genes are TRBV6-1 and TRBJ1-6; tentative D call: TRBD1 (6 bases). Trimming stripped 5 bases from V and 10 bases from J, with 12 bases between. CDR1 is MNHNS and CDR2 is SASEGT in the germline V gene. This CDR3 comprises 13 residues. CDR3 DNA: TGTGCCAGCAGTCTACAGGGTCGGTCACCCCTCCACTTT. It codes for CASSLQGRSPLHF.

In its sample, this clone was seen once. The chain combines TRBV29-1 with TRBJ1-2; TRBD1 is a possible D gene (5 bases). V was pared by 4 bases and J by 6 bases, with 6 bases between. Germline V gene sequence: CDR1 SQVTM, CDR2 ANQGSEA. This CDR3 contains 10 residues. The CDR3 DNA reads as TGCAGCGTTGGCAGGGATGGCTACACCTTC. It codes for CSVGRDGYTF. Full variable domain (rest looked up from reference TRBV29-1 and TRBJ1-2): SAVISQKPSRDICQRGTSLTIQCQVDSQVTMMFWYRQQPGQSLTLIATANQGSEATYESGFVIDKFPISRPNLTFSTLTVSNMSPEDSSIYLCSVGRDGYTFGSGTRLTVV.

The chain employs TRBV4-1 and TRBJ2-5; D is possibly TRBD2 (6 bases). The CDR3 contains 16 residues. Germline CDR1 is MGHRA and CDR2 is YSYEKL. V gave up 3 bases and J gave up 2 bases, with 16 bases separating them. CDR3 sequence reads: CASSHPTRAGQETQYF. The CDR3 DNA reads as TGCGCCAGCAGCCACCCGACTCGGGCGGGGCAAGAGACCCAGTACTTC.

The chain couples TRBV14 to TRBJ1-2, with D possibly TRBD1 on 6 matching bases. The V gene's germline CDR1 is SGHDN and CDR2 FVKESK. This CDR3 spans 14 amino acids. Trimming stripped 0 bases from V and 4 bases from J, with 9 bases between. The CDR3 bases are TGTGCCAGCAGCCAAGACAGGGGCGGCTATGGCTACACCTTC. The encoded protein is CASSQDRGGYGYTF.

This chain links TRBV28 with TRBJ1-2; D is possibly TRBD1 (5 bases). The CDR3 totals 15 residues. The germline CDR1 and CDR2 sequences are MDHEN and SYDVKM. The V end lost 6 bases, the J end lost 6 bases, and 20 bases lay between the germline ends. The CDR3 loop reads CASRWAVAPGDGYTF. For the CDR3, the DNA is TGTGCCAGCAGGTGGGCTGTGGCCCCGGGGGATGGCTACACCTTC.

A single count supports this clone. V and J are TRBV10-1 and TRBJ2-7, with 15 bases matching TRBD2. CDR1 is WNHNN and CDR2 is SYGVQD in the germline V gene (reference sequence). CDR3 length equals 15 residues. V lost 0 bases to trimming and J lost 6 bases; unmatched junction nucleotides: 0. CDR3 residues: CASSESGLAGGEQYF. DNA of the CDR3: TGCGCCAGCAGTGAGTCGGGACTAGCGGGAGGCGAGCAGTACTTC.

J is TRBJ2-3 and V is TRBV5-1; TRBD2 aligns across 11 bases. V lost 0 bases and J lost 4; bases outside the gene matches: 4. The CDR3 runs 16 residues. In germline, CDR1 is SGHRS, CDR2 YFSETQ. The CDR3 reads CASSLAFSGRADTQYF. For the CDR3, the DNA is TGCGCCAGCAGCTTGGCGTTTAGCGGGAGGGCAGATACGCAGTATTTT.

This clone was seen only a few times. The J gene is TRBJ2-1, the V gene TRBV4-1, with D unresolved. V dropped 4 bases and J dropped 9 bases, with 10 bases sitting between them. In germline, CDR1 is MGHRA, CDR2 YSYEKL. This CDR3 spans 12 amino acids. The CDR3 region is CASSLLGVEQFF. The CDR3, as DNA: TGCGCCAGCAGCCTATTGGGCGTTGAGCAGTTCTTC.

This chain connects TRBV14 to TRBJ2-7; 9 bases align to TRBD2. The CDR3 extends over 15 amino acids. Germline V lookup: CDR1 SGHDN, CDR2 FVKESK. J gave up 7 bases and V 0 bases, and 7 bases lay outside the gene matches. This CDR3 is CASSQDSLAGREQYF. DNA of the CDR3: TGTGCCAGCAGCCAAGATTCCCTAGCGGGACGGGAGCAGTACTTC.

This sequence joins TRBV18 and TRBJ2-3, with D possibly being TRBD1 (5 bases). The germline CDR1 and CDR2 sequences are KGHSH and LQKENI. With 6 bases removed from V and 4 bases from J, the gap between germline ends came to 17 bases. The CDR3 sequence is 15 residues long. CDR3 sequence (DNA): TGTGCCAGCTCTTCCGCGAGGCAGGGCGCAGATACGCAGTATTTT. Residues: CASSSARQGADTQYF.

The chain carries TRBV6-5 and TRBJ2-5, with a weak D call TRBD2 (5 bases). Trimming took 4 bases from V and 7 from J, leaving 10 bases between them. Germline values: CDR1 MNHEY, CDR2 SVGAGI. The CDR3 has 12 amino acids. CDR3 nucleotide sequence: TGTGCCAGCAGTTTTAGGGCGGGGACCCAGTACTTC. Translated, it gives CASSFRAGTQYF.

The table lists this clone with a few counts. The V call is TRBV4-1, the J call TRBJ2-2, with 7 bases matching TRBD2. Per germline, CDR1 MGHRA and CDR2 YSYEKL. V lost 6 bases to trimming and J lost 1 base; unmatched junction nucleotides: 5. The length of the CDR3 is 15 residues. The CDR3 sequence is CASSAAGVNTGELFF. The CDR3 region has the DNA TGCGCCAGCAGTGCCGCGGGGGTGAACACCGGGGAGCTGTTTTTT.

The V gene is TRBV7-6, the J gene TRBJ2-7; the D gene is possibly TRBD1 (7 bases). Germline values: CDR1 SGHVS, CDR2 FNYEAQ. CDR3 size: 15 residues. The ends were cut back, 1 base at V and 3 bases at J, with 13 bases in the middle. CDR3 nucleotides: TGTGCCAGCAGCTTAGGGACAGGAGGGCACTACGAGCAGTACTTC. It encodes CASSLGTGGHYEQYF.

The chain carries TRBV27 and TRBJ1-4; D is unclear. This CDR3 contains 12 residues. Between the trimmed V and J ends, which lost 6 bases and 7 bases, there was a span of 9 bases. Germline V gene lookup returns CDR1 MNHEY and CDR2 SMNVEV (reference sequence). CDR3 DNA: TGTGCCAGCAGGGACCGGGGTGAAAAACTGTTTTTT. Protein sequence: CASRDRGEKLFF.

The chain employs TRBV5-4 and TRBJ2-1; 14 bases line up with TRBD2. With 4 bases clipped from V and 7 bases from J, the junction kept 4 bases outside the gene matches. The CDR3 is 15 residues long. The germline V gene has CDR1 SGHNT and CDR2 YYREEE (reference sequence). CDR3: CASSMGLAGENEQFF. The DNA of the CDR3 is TGTGCCAGCAGCATGGGACTAGCGGGGGAGAATGAGCAGTTCTTC. The whole variable domain, remainder taken from reference TRBV5-4 and TRBJ2-1, is ETGVTQSPTHLIKTRGQQVTLRCSSQSGHNTVSWYQQALGQGPQFIFQYYREEENGRGNFPPRFSGLQFPNYSSELNVNALELDDSALYLCASSMGLAGENEQFFGPGTRLTVL.